Shown below are 22 T cell receptor beta chains from a single sample sequenced in a study of shared clonotypes between healthy human individuals. Sequencing used immunoSEQ multiplex PCR; TCRdb keeps in-frame clones, though not all of them. The data hold 2,100,000 or so clones, with more than 90% observed a single time. Sequenced material: naive CD4+ T cells sorted from blood. Indicated subset: CD45RA+ positively selected. The receptors were gathered from a man aged 18 to 29 in good health.

The chain joins TRBV28 to TRBJ2-2; D may be TRBD2 (6 bases). V lost 5 bases to trimming and J lost 1 base, with 8 bases between them. The CDR3 runs 14 residues. Germline loops: CDR1 MDHEN, CDR2 SYDVKM. The CDR3 sequence is CASSAGQNTGELFF. CDR3 coding DNA: TGTGCCAGCAGTGCGGGGCAGAACACCGGGGAGCTGTTTTTT.

This rearrangement joins TRBV18 to TRBJ2-7; D ambiguous. Trimming took 5 bases from V and 2 from J, leaving 4 bases between them. The CDR3 is 11 amino acids. Germline loops: CDR1 KGHSH, CDR2 LQKENI. CDR3 sequence: CASSVTYEQYF. The DNA for the CDR3 is TGTGCCAGCTCAGTTACCTACGAGCAGTACTTC.

V and J are TRBV4-1 and TRBJ1-5; D possibly corresponds to TRBD1 (6 bases). This CDR3 comprises 16 residues. CDR1 is MGHRA, CDR2 YSYEKL, per germline. V dropped 3 bases and J dropped 0 bases, with 12 bases sitting between them. CDR3 in amino acids: CASSHEGGNSNQPQHF. The CDR3 DNA reads as TGCGCCAGCAGCCACGAGGGGGGAAATAGCAATCAGCCCCAGCATTTT.

The V and J genes are TRBV15 and TRBJ1-3, with 7 bases matching TRBD1. From germline, CDR1 is LNHNV and CDR2 YYDKDF (reference sequence). The V segment lost 3 bases and the J segment 4 bases; nucleotides outside the gene matches: 9. The CDR3 runs to 16 residues. The CDR3 region is CATSSDRVLGGNTIYF. CDR3 sequence (DNA): TGTGCCACCAGCAGTGACAGGGTTCTTGGAGGAAACACCATATATTTT.

This clone has a single count. The same CDR3 arises from other DNA sequences in this sample as well. The chain links TRBV5-4 to TRBJ2-7, with D hard to call. The length of the CDR3 is 12 residues. Germline V gene data show CDR1 as SGHNT and CDR2 as YYREEE (reference sequence). V lost 2 bases to trimming and J lost 2 bases, with 5 bases between them. The CDR3 loop reads CASSLNTYEQYF. CDR3 coding DNA: TGTGCCAGCAGCTTAAATACCTACGAGCAGTACTTC.

This chain links TRBV19 with TRBJ1-5, with D perhaps matching TRBD1 (6 bases). The CDR3 is 15 residues long. Germline CDR1 reads LNHDA; CDR2 reads SQIVND (reference sequence). Trimming cost V 5 bases and J 5 bases, with 16 bases left between them. The CDR3: CASSVMVAGDQPQHF. CDR3 DNA sequence: TGTGCCAGTAGTGTCATGGTTGCAGGGGATCAGCCCCAGCATTTT.

The V gene is TRBV27, the J gene TRBJ1-1, with D uncertain. Germline loops: CDR1 MNHEY, CDR2 SMNVEV (reference sequence). V shed 6 bases and J shed 5 bases, with 22 bases lying between them. The CDR3 has 16 residues. CDR3 coding DNA: TGTGCCAGCAGAAGGAACAGCCCAATAGAGGGTACTGAAGCTTTCTTT. It is translated as CASRRNSPIEGTEAFF.

The chain combines TRBV5-1 with TRBJ1-6, with unresolved D. Germline V gene data show CDR1 as SGHRS and CDR2 as YFSETQ. The V end was cut by 4 bases, the J end by 5 bases, with 13 bases between. The CDR3 spans 15 residues. The CDR3 region has the DNA TGCGCCAGCAGCCTGCAGACTGGTAATAATTCACCCCTCCACTTT. It codes for CASSLQTGNNSPLHF.

This sequence joins TRBV2 and TRBJ2-3; D not certain. The germline gives CDR1 SNHLY, CDR2 FYNNEI. With 4 bases removed from V and 6 bases from J, the gap between germline ends came to 5 bases. The CDR3 has 11 residues. The CDR3 protein is CASSGADTQYF. The CDR3 coding sequence is TGTGCCAGCAGTGGAGCCGATACGCAGTATTTT. Filled out from reference TRBV2 and TRBJ2-3, the complete variable domain reads EPEVTQTPSHQVTQMGQEVILRCVPISNHLYFYWYRQILGQKVEFLVSFYNNEISEKSEIFDDQFSVERPDGSNFTLKIRSTKLEDSAMYFCASSGADTQYFGPGTRLTVL.

This rearrangement joins TRBV19 to TRBJ2-6; D gene unclear. This CDR3 has 13 residues. Trimming took 10 bases from V and 0 from J, leaving 7 bases between them. Looked up from germline, CDR1 is LNHDA and CDR2 is SQIVND (reference sequence). The CDR3 loop reads CAKRDSGANVLTF. The CDR3 coding sequence is TGTGCCAAGAGAGACTCTGGGGCCAACGTCCTGACTTTC.

Comments on this clone: The identical CDR3 is also encoded by other nucleotide sequences in the sample. This chain joins TRBV5-4 and TRBJ2-2, with 7 bases identical to TRBD1. The germline gives CDR1 SGHNT, CDR2 YYREEE (reference sequence). V lost 3 bases and J lost 1; bases outside the gene matches: 0. This CDR3 is built from 14 residues. CDR3 sequence: CASSWDRNTGELFF. The CDR3 bases are TGTGCCAGCAGCTGGGACAGGAACACCGGGGAGCTGTTTTTT. Full variable domain (missing parts from reference TRBV5-4 and TRBJ2-2): ETGVTQSPTHLIKTRGQQVTLRCSSQSGHNTVSWYQQALGQGPQFIFQYYREEENGRGNFPPRFSGLQFPNYSSELNVNALELDDSALYLCASSWDRNTGELFFGEGSRLTVL.

The rearrangement links TRBV29-1 to TRBJ2-7; perhaps D is TRBD1 or TRBD2 (5 bases each). This CDR3 comprises 11 residues. Trimming removed 4 bases at V and 5 bases at J, with 9 bases between. From germline, CDR1 is SQVTM and CDR2 ANQGSEA. The CDR3 nucleotides are TGCAGCGTTGCAAGGGACCACGAGCAGTACTTC. It yields the protein CSVARDHEQYF.

This chain links TRBV29-1 with TRBJ2-3; the D is unclear. Looked up from germline, CDR1 is SQVTM and CDR2 is ANQGSEA. V lost 4 bases and J lost 2, with 7 bases in between. CDR3 length: 12 residues. The CDR3 here is CSVVADTDTQYF. The CDR3 DNA reads as TGCAGCGTTGTGGCAGACACAGATACGCAGTATTTT.

This CDR3 is CASSVRGGRAETQYF. CDR3 DNA sequence: TGTGCCAGCAGCGTCAGAGGGGGGCGAGCGGAGACCCAGTACTTC. The rearrangement joins TRBV9 to TRBJ2-5, with D perhaps assigned TRBD1 or TRBD2 (6 bases each). V was cut by 2 bases and J by 5 bases, with 16 bases left in between. CDR1 and CDR2 (germline): SGDLS, YYNGEE. The CDR3 has 15 residues.

V and J are TRBV5-1 and TRBJ2-3, with D perhaps being TRBD1 or TRBD2 (5 bases each). Trimming stripped 0 bases from V and 2 bases from J, with 10 bases between. The CDR3 extends over 15 amino acids. Germline loops: CDR1 SGHRS, CDR2 YFSETQ. The DNA for the CDR3 is TGCGCCAGCAGCTTGGAGGGACGATTCACAGATACGCAGTATTTT. This gives the protein CASSLEGRFTDTQYF.

V and J are TRBV30 and TRBJ1-1; D call uncertain. Trimming pared 3 bases from V and 6 bases from J, leaving 5 bases between. Germline V gene lookup returns CDR1 GTSNPN and CDR2 SVGIG (reference sequence). The CDR3 is made up of 10 amino acids. The CDR3 DNA reads as TGTGCCTGGAGAAATGCTGAAGCTTTCTTT. It is translated as CAWRNAEAFF.

About this clone itself: The junction and the germline gene differ at one end; a read error may be behind it. The genes are TRBV7-9 and TRBJ1-4; a weak D match, TRBD1 (5 bases). In germline, CDR1 is SEHNR, CDR2 FQNEAQ (reference sequence). This CDR3 has 15 amino acids. CDR3 loop: CASSLKAGYNEKLFF. Written as DNA, the CDR3 is TGTGCCAGTAGCTTAAAGGCAGGGTATAATGAAAAACTGTTTTTT.

CDR3 residues: CASSQERRTYEQYF. CDR3 in DNA: TGCGCCAGCAGCCAAGAGAGGAGGACCTACGAGCAGTACTTC. This chain uses TRBV4-1 with TRBJ2-7; tentative D call: TRBD2 (5 bases). V lost 0 bases and J lost 2, with 8 bases in between. Germline assignment: CDR1 MGHRA and CDR2 YSYEKL. This CDR3 comprises 14 residues.

V is TRBV7-9 and J is TRBJ1-5; 8 bases are a match to TRBD1. Germline V gene lookup returns CDR1 SEHNR and CDR2 FQNEAQ (reference sequence). This CDR3 is 14 amino acids long. Germline trimming cut 5 bases from V and 0 bases from J; bases unmatched to any gene: 0. CDR3 in DNA: TGTGCCAGCAGCCAGGGGGCTAGCAATCAGCCCCAGCATTTT. Residues: CASSQGASNQPQHF.

The chain uses TRBV7-8 and TRBJ1-3; D unclear. With 5 bases removed from V and 3 bases from J, the gap between germline ends came to 23 bases. CDR1 SGHVS and CDR2 FQNEAQ come from the germline V gene. The CDR3 is made up of 18 amino acids. As DNA, the CDR3 is TGTGCCAGCAGCGACCCCACCAAGCACCCGACGAATGGAAACACCATATATTTT. Protein sequence: CASSDPTKHPTNGNTIYF.

The chain has TRBV6-1 and TRBJ2-7; D gene unclear. The CDR3 has 14 residues. With 0 bases removed from V and 6 bases from J, the gap between germline ends came to 12 bases. The germline V gene encodes CDR1 MNHNS and CDR2 SASEGT. This CDR3 is CASSEAGSPFEQYF. The CDR3 DNA sequence: TGTGCCAGCAGTGAAGCGGGTTCGCCCTTCGAGCAGTACTTC.

The chain recombines TRBV7-2 with TRBJ1-1; D not certain. Germline V gives CDR1 SGHTA, CDR2 FQGNSA. This CDR3 spans 13 amino acids. Between the trimmed V and J ends, which lost 0 bases and 8 bases, there was a span of 10 bases. Written as DNA, the CDR3 is TGTGCCAGCAGCTTAGCGCTCTCCCGAGAAGCTTTCTTT. It yields the protein CASSLALSREAFF. Together with reference TRBV7-2 and TRBJ1-1, the CDR3 gives the full variable domain: GAGVSQSPSNKVTEKGKDVELRCDPISGHTALYWYRQSLGQGLEFLIYFQGNSAPDKSGLPSDRFSAERTGGSVSTLTIQRTQQEDSAVYLCASSLALSREAFFGQGTRLTVV.